This T cell receptor beta chain was captured in a study of blood T cell repertoires in COVID-19. As for the study in general: PBMCs, B-cell-depleted T cells, or T cells provided the cDNA or gDNA that made up the material.

Ages ranged from roughly 18 to 100 years, with residence in about 24 US areas. Recovery among Cohort 3 donors was established by two negative PCRs, clearance, or symptom resolution. In this sample, this clone turned up a few times. In the source study's methods: Scientists estimated how many nucleated cells there were by amplifying reference gene primers. Some clones are missing from TCRdb's copy, which holds only in-frame ones; the method was immunoSEQ multiplex PCR. V and J calls and clone size come straight from that table; D and trimming were deduced from the DNA. Here the sample spans over 300,000 clones, 80% to 90% being singletons. The clonotype comes from a woman between 18 and 30 years old who had recovered from COVID-19. The sequencing input was PBMCs or T cells enriched from blood (not recorded which).

The CDR3 DNA follows: TGCAGGCTAGGGGCAGGGGGATCCTACACCTTC. Translating it yields CRLGAGGSYTF. The rearrangement uses TRBV20-1 and TRBJ1-2, with 7 nucleotides matching TRBD1. There are 11 residues in the CDR3. Germline V gene lookup returns CDR1 DFQATT and CDR2 SNEGSKA (reference sequence).